One sample yielded the 31 T cell receptor beta chains listed below, sequenced in a study of cytomegalovirus exposure and HLA in healthy donors. With 60 Vbeta and 13 Jbeta primers, the PCR was carried out. Clones were read by immunoSEQ multiplex PCR, and TCRdb kept only the in-frame ones, dropping some. This sample yields about 160,000 clones, of which approximately 78% are seen a single time; about 0.82% belongs to the top ten. The specimen was PBMCs. All receptors come from a woman aged 18 to 35 in good health and CMV-seronegative.

V is TRBV5-1 and J is TRBJ2-5; possible D gene TRBD1, 6 bases. Germline CDR1 is SGHRS and CDR2 is YFSETQ. Trimming stripped 0 bases from V and 4 bases from J, with 16 bases between. CDR3 length: 16 amino acids. For the CDR3, the DNA is TGCGCCAGCAGCTTGGCCAACAGGGTTGCGGGAGAGACCCAGTACTTC. Its protein product is CASSLANRVAGETQYF.

This clone was seen only once. This chain links TRBV6-1 with TRBJ2-3, with D possibly TRBD1 on 5 matching bases. CDR3 length: 14 residues. Trimming took 7 bases from V and 8 from J, leaving 19 bases between them. The germline gives CDR1 MNHNS, CDR2 SASEGT. The CDR3 reads CASTSGMGLLTQYF. CDR3 sequence (DNA): TGTGCCAGCACTTCAGGGATGGGGCTACTTACGCAGTATTTT.

The chain employs TRBV29-1 and TRBJ2-7; the match to TRBD2 covers 13 bases. Trimming removed 7 bases from V and 3 bases from J; junction bases left unmatched: 15. The germline V gene has CDR1 SQVTM and CDR2 ANQGSEA. This CDR3 region has 17 residues. CDR3 loop: CSARTGTSGASGYEQYF. CDR3 nucleotide sequence: TGCAGCGCTCGTACCGGGACTAGCGGGGCCAGCGGCTACGAGCAGTACTTC.

This clone was detected only once. CDR3 sequence: CASREGPSRNEQYF. The CDR3 DNA reads TGTGCCAGCCGGGAGGGGCCCTCGAGAAACGAGCAGTACTTC. The rearrangement uses TRBV5-4 and TRBJ2-7; 8 bases match TRBD2. The J segment lost 5 bases and the V segment lost 7 bases, leaving 11 bases of the junction unmatched. The CDR3 is 14 residues long. Germline CDR1 SGHNT, CDR2 YYREEE (reference sequence).

This chain joins TRBV4-3 and TRBJ2-2; TRBD2 agrees at 8 bases. The CDR3 runs 21 residues. The V gene end was trimmed by 4 bases and the J gene end by 1 base; junction bases not matched to a gene: 20. CDR1 and CDR2 (germline): LGHNA, YSLEER. CDR3 sequence (DNA): TGCGCCAGCAGCCCTAGTCTAAGCGGGAGAATGGGTTTTAAGAACACCGGGGAGCTGTTTTTT. Its protein product is CASSPSLSGRMGFKNTGELFF.

The rearrangement uses TRBV7-8 and TRBJ2-3; 8 bases are a match to TRBD1. Germline trimming cut 3 bases from V and 1 base from J; bases unmatched to any gene: 3. The CDR3 contains 15 residues. The V gene's germline CDR1 is SGHVS and CDR2 FQNEAQ. The CDR3: CASSLDRVGTDTQYF. CDR3 in DNA: TGTGCCAGCAGCTTGGACAGGGTGGGCACAGATACGCAGTATTTT.

The CDR3 region has the DNA TGTGCCAGCAGCGAGGGAGGAAACACCATATATTTT. The encoded protein is CASSEGGNTIYF. This chain connects TRBV13 to TRBJ1-3; D not certain. Between the trimmed V and J ends, which lost 5 bases and 4 bases, there was a span of 6 bases. CDR1 PRHDT and CDR2 FYEKMQ come from the germline V gene (reference sequence). The CDR3 covers 12 residues.

The rearrangement joins TRBV5-1 to TRBJ1-4; a possible D gene is TRBD1 (6 bases). CDR1 SGHRS and CDR2 YFSETQ come from the germline V gene. CDR3 length: 14 residues. V was cut by 3 bases and J by 8 bases, with 14 bases left in between. Here the CDR3 DNA reads TGCGCCAGCAGCTGGACAGCCGGGTCAGAAAAACTGTTTTTT. It codes for CASSWTAGSEKLFF.

The gene calls are TRBV28 and TRBJ1-6; a possible D gene is TRBD1 (6 bases). V shed 2 bases and J shed 4 bases, with 12 bases lying between them. This CDR3 has 16 amino acids. Looked up from germline, CDR1 is MDHEN and CDR2 is SYDVKM. In DNA form, the CDR3 reads TGTGCCAGCAGTTTACGTCTGACAGGTTATAATTCACCCCTCCACTTT. Its translation: CASSLRLTGYNSPLHF.

The gene calls are TRBV14 and TRBJ2-7; a weak D match, TRBD1 (6 bases). This CDR3 is built from 16 residues. CDR1 SGHDN and CDR2 FVKESK come from the germline V gene. Trimming stripped 0 bases from V and 0 bases from J, with 12 bases between. This chain's CDR3 is CASSQDRTALSYEQYF. CDR3 DNA sequence: TGTGCCAGCAGCCAAGATAGGACAGCGCTCTCCTACGAGCAGTACTTC.

The chain combines TRBV10-1 with TRBJ1-1; 7 nucleotides match TRBD1. The CDR3 has 14 amino acids. V was clipped by 2 bases and J by 5 bases; unmatched bases: 5. Looked up from germline, CDR1 is WNHNN and CDR2 is SYGVQD (reference sequence). This chain's CDR3 is CASSETLQGTEAFF. The CDR3 coding sequence is TGCGCCAGCAGTGAGACCTTACAGGGGACTGAAGCTTTCTTT.

The J gene is TRBJ2-7, the V gene TRBV10-1; the D gene is possibly TRBD2 (6 bases). This CDR3 is 12 amino acids long. The germline V gene encodes CDR1 WNHNN and CDR2 SYGVQD (reference sequence). With 10 bases removed from V and 2 bases from J, the gap between germline ends came to 12 bases. CDR3 loop: CATPGAAYEQYF. The CDR3 DNA is TGCGCCACTCCGGGAGCGGCCTACGAGCAGTACTTC.

DNA for the CDR3: TGTGCCAGCAGCACCGGACTAGCGATATACAATGAGCAGTTCTTC. This translates into CASSTGLAIYNEQFF. The chain combines TRBV5-7 with TRBJ2-1, with TRBD2 matching 9 bases. TRBV5-7 is identified as an open reading frame with a role that is uncertain. Germline trimming cut 4 bases from V and 4 bases from J; bases unmatched to any gene: 6. The CDR3 has 15 amino acids.

V gene TRBV28 combines with J gene TRBJ2-7, with 8 bases identical to TRBD1. The V gene's germline CDR1 is MDHEN and CDR2 SYDVKM. The CDR3 spans 14 residues. V trimming: 6 bases; J trimming: 0 bases; junction bases outside the gene matches: 4. The CDR3 loop is CASRDRASSYEQYF. CDR3 in DNA: TGTGCCAGCAGGGACAGGGCTTCCTCCTACGAGCAGTACTTC.

The chain joins TRBV6-1 to TRBJ1-5; D is possibly TRBD1 (6 bases). This CDR3 spans 16 amino acids. The V gene's germline CDR1 is MNHNS and CDR2 SASEGT. V gave up 4 bases and J gave up 4 bases, with 17 bases separating them. The CDR3 loop is CASSGGYRARNQPQHF. CDR3 DNA: TGTGCCAGCAGTGGGGGTTACAGGGCACGAAATCAGCCCCAGCATTTT.

The genes are TRBV4-1 and TRBJ2-1, with TRBD2 matching 14 bases. Germline trimming cut 0 bases from V and 7 bases from J; bases unmatched to any gene: 5. The CDR3 totals 17 residues. Germline V gives CDR1 MGHRA, CDR2 YSYEKL. CDR3 DNA: TGCGCCAGCAGCCAAGATTTTAGGACTAGCGGGAGGAATGAGCAGTTCTTC. It yields the protein CASSQDFRTSGRNEQFF.

The chain employs TRBV29-1 and TRBJ1-5, with 7 positions matching TRBD1. This CDR3 has 13 amino acids. Looked up from germline, CDR1 is SQVTM and CDR2 is ANQGSEA. J gave up 4 bases and V 7 bases, and 7 bases lay outside the gene matches. The CDR3: CSATTGVNQPQHF. The CDR3 DNA reads as TGCAGCGCCACAACAGGGGTTAATCAGCCCCAGCATTTT.

The chain employs TRBV6-1 and TRBJ2-7; TRBD2 aligns across 9 bases. CDR3 length: 14 residues. The J segment lost 6 bases and the V segment lost 7 bases, leaving 10 bases of the junction unmatched. CDR1 is MNHNS and CDR2 is SASEGT in the germline V gene. The CDR3 protein is CASTLSGSSGEQYF. The DNA of the CDR3 is TGTGCCAGCACCCTTAGCGGGAGCAGTGGCGAGCAGTACTTC.

The chain is built from TRBV28 and TRBJ2-3, with TRBD1 identical over 7 bases. J gave up 3 bases and V 8 bases, and 5 bases lay outside the gene matches. This CDR3 region has 13 residues. Germline CDR1 reads MDHEN; CDR2 reads SYDVKM. CDR3 DNA sequence: TGTGCCAGCGTATCGACAGGGACAGATACGCAGTATTTT. It is translated as CASVSTGTDTQYF.

The chain combines TRBV4-1 with TRBJ2-2; D remains unclear. CDR1 MGHRA and CDR2 YSYEKL come from the germline V gene. V lost 4 bases and J 0 bases, leaving 6 bases between the germline ends. The CDR3 totals 14 residues. The CDR3 reads CASSLRTNTGELFF. The CDR3 region has the DNA TGCGCCAGCAGCCTGCGAACGAACACCGGGGAGCTGTTTTTT.

The genes are TRBV18 and TRBJ2-5; no firm D call. Judging by the DNA end, TRBJ2-7 fits better; the J call may be wrong. The germline V gene has CDR1 KGHSH and CDR2 LQKENI. The CDR3 has 14 residues. CDR3 sequence reads: CASSSRAKDYEQYF. The CDR3 DNA reads TGTGCCAGCTCATCCCGGGCCAAAGACTACGAGCAGTACTTC.

This chain uses TRBV29-1 with TRBJ1-2; 8 bases match TRBD1. The CDR3 has 13 amino acids. The germline V gene has CDR1 SQVTM and CDR2 ANQGSEA. Germline trimming cut 5 bases from V and 6 bases from J; bases unmatched to any gene: 8. CDR3 protein: CSVYRDRRNGYTF. CDR3 DNA sequence: TGCAGCGTTTACCGGGACAGGAGGAATGGCTACACCTTC.

The chain employs TRBV19 and TRBJ2-1, with TRBD2 matching 16 bases. This CDR3 region has 17 residues. V lost 5 bases to trimming and J lost 4 bases; unmatched junction nucleotides: 5. CDR1 is LNHDA and CDR2 is SQIVND in the germline V gene (reference sequence). CDR3 nucleotides: TGTGCCAGTAGTGGGACTAGCGGGAGGGGAACGTACAATGAGCAGTTCTTC. Translated, it gives CASSGTSGRGTYNEQFF.

J is TRBJ2-5 and V is TRBV6-1; tentative D call: TRBD2 (5 bases). The germline V and J ends were trimmed by 3 bases and 2 bases, with 13 bases remaining between them. The CDR3 loop spans 15 amino acids. Germline CDR1 MNHNS, CDR2 SASEGT. The CDR3 is CASSENMGRQETQYF. Written as DNA, the CDR3 is TGTGCCAGCAGTGAGAATATGGGGAGACAAGAGACCCAGTACTTC.

The chain is built from TRBV2 and TRBJ2-3, with 12 bases lining up with TRBD2. This CDR3 comprises 14 residues. V lost 10 bases, J lost 6 bases, and 8 bases stayed unmatched. CDR1 is SNHLY and CDR2 is FYNNEI in the germline V gene. The CDR3 loop reads CATRLAGVWDTQYF. CDR3 nucleotides: TGTGCCACCAGACTAGCGGGAGTTTGGGATACGCAGTATTTT.

This chain uses TRBV19 with TRBJ2-1, with 7 bases aligning to TRBD2. With 3 bases clipped from V and 7 bases from J, the junction kept 6 bases outside the gene matches. From germline, CDR1 is LNHDA and CDR2 SQIVND (reference sequence). The CDR3 is 14 amino acids. The CDR3 protein is CASSIAGVDNEQFF. The CDR3 nucleotides read TGTGCCAGTAGTATTGCGGGAGTGGATAATGAGCAGTTCTTC.

The rearrangement links TRBV7-9 to TRBJ1-1; D is unresolved. The V gene's germline CDR1 is SEHNR and CDR2 FQNEAQ (reference sequence). CDR3 length: 14 residues. V was trimmed by 1 base and J by 0 bases, leaving 6 bases between them. The CDR3 region has the DNA TGTGCCAGCAGCTTAGGGGCCGTGAACACTGAAGCTTTCTTT. It specifies CASSLGAVNTEAFF.

The V and J genes are TRBV13 and TRBJ2-5; D perhaps matches TRBD1 (5 bases). CDR3 length equals 15 residues. Germline CDR1 is PRHDT and CDR2 is FYEKMQ (reference sequence). Deletions cut 2 bases from V and 1 base from J, with 11 bases between. In DNA form, the CDR3 reads TGTGCCAGCAGCTTACGGCGACAGATCCAAGAGACCCAGTACTTC. It translates to CASSLRRQIQETQYF. Drawing the rest from reference TRBV13 and TRBJ2-5, the complete variable domain is AAGVIQSPRHLIKEKRETATLKCYPIPRHDTVYWYQQGPGQDPQFLISFYEKMQSDKGSIPDRFSAQQFSDYHSELNMSSLELGDSALYFCASSLRRQIQETQYFGPGTRLLVL.

V usage is TRBV9 and J usage is TRBJ2-3, with D uncertain. The CDR3 sequence is 15 residues long. V was pared by 0 bases and J by 1 base, with 9 bases between. Per germline, CDR1 SGDLS and CDR2 YYNGEE. CDR3: CASSVGLMGTDTQYF. CDR3 DNA: TGTGCCAGCAGCGTAGGACTCATGGGCACAGATACGCAGTATTTT.

V usage is TRBV6-1 and J usage is TRBJ2-1; maybe TRBD2 (7 bases). The V gene lost 10 bases and the J gene lost 2 bases, with 18 bases spanning the gap. CDR1 is MNHNS, CDR2 SASEGT, per germline. The CDR3 runs 15 residues. CDR3 loop: CAIEGGVGAYNEQFF. The CDR3 coding sequence is TGTGCCATTGAGGGGGGGGTAGGAGCCTACAATGAGCAGTTCTTC.

V is TRBV7-9 and J is TRBJ2-2; a possible D gene is TRBD1 (6 bases). The CDR3 is 14 residues long. Germline V gene data show CDR1 as SEHNR and CDR2 as FQNEAQ (reference sequence). V shed 4 bases and J shed 6 bases, with 12 bases lying between them. In nucleotides, the CDR3 is TGTGCCAGCAGCTATAATACAGGGTCCGGGGAGCTGTTTTTT. Its translation: CASSYNTGSGELFF.